This T cell receptor beta chain was identified in a study of beta chain features in type 1 diabetes. The study's findings and limits: It was not settled here whether HLA type affects TCRB rearrangement. Shorter TCRB CDR3s, moderately but significantly so, marked every one of the four CD4+ subsets in Type 1 diabetes patients.

The isolated RNA, all of it, was reverse transcribed, so expressed TCRB transcripts were what got sequenced. TCRdb's table, derived via immunoSEQ multiplex PCR, lists solely in-frame clones and lacks some. The sample has about 160,000 clones; about 8% are singletons. V was clipped by 7 bases and J by 6 bases, with 12 bases between them. This CDR3 is 12 amino acids long. Germline CDR1 reads SQVTM; CDR2 reads ANQGSEA. Ten or more counts support this clone. Its antigen remains unidentified. This receptor was taken from a woman between 40 and 55 years old with type 1 diabetes. The specimen sequenced was central memory CD4+ T cells from blood. V and J are TRBV29-1 and TRBJ1-4, with D unresolved. The CDR3 sequence: CSAQVSDEKLFF. CDR3 nucleotide sequence: TGCAGCGCACAAGTTAGCGATGAAAAACTGTTTTTT.